This TCR beta chain stems from a study of human T cells and chemical hapten exposure. Regarding the study as a whole: All donors were alopecia patients, so their immunity may differ from that of healthy people. Versus controls, expanded TCRs had significantly more large CDR3 similarity clusters.

Concerning this clonotype: No antigen is known for it.

Time point given: pre-sensitization, week 0. Regarding treatment: therapeutic diphenylcyclopropenone sensitization with weekly scalp DPC. Those who donated were patients with alopecia, 18 to 70 years of age, and suitable for DPC. TCRdb fed the RACE reads into MiXCR, producing one record per CDR3 protein. The table shows about 60,000 distinct CDR3 sequences, with roughly 10% occurring only once. This specimen was whole blood, taken in connection with sensitization to the hapten diphenylcyclopropenone (DPC). This TCR was recovered from a woman between 40 and 55 years old with alopecia areata. Some clones in this sample may be carry-over from other donors' samples.

The CDR3 here is CASSPWGRVAGELFF. DNA for the CDR3: TGTGCCAGCAGCCCCTGGGGGCGAGTGGCCGGGGAGCTGTTTTTT. The gene calls are TRBV11-2 and TRBJ2-2, with D possibly matching TRBD1 (6 bases). This CDR3 region has 15 residues. Germline CDR1 and CDR2: SGHAT and FQNNGV. V was trimmed by 5 bases and J by 6 bases, leaving 16 bases between them.